The 6 T cell receptor delta chains below were found in one sample sequenced in a study of delta chain sequences of gamma delta T cells. TCRdb used CATT to re-call clones from the 5' RACE reads. The profile shows 2,000 to 2,500 delta-chain clones, 28% of them singletons. Material: either unsorted cells or a sorted T cell fraction (not recorded which). The receptor source for this set is a human donor in good health.

On this clone: The protein TCRdb gives is from a much larger clone and does not agree with this DNA's translation at residue 5, likely a read error; the protein shown here comes from the DNA. This chain connects TRDV2 to TRDJ1, with TRDD3 matching 10 bases. The germline V gene has CDR1 GEAIGNYY and CDR2 EKD. Unmatched junction bases numbered 11, after V lost 3 bases and J lost 2 bases. This CDR3 has 17 amino acids. This chain's CDR3 is CACDHLRGIRVTDKLIF. CDR3 DNA sequence: TGTGCCTGTGACCATCTGCGGGGGATACGGGTAACCGATAAACTCATCTTT.

In its sample, this clone is medium-sized. The chain couples TRDV2 to TRDJ1; 9 bases match TRDD3. Germline V gives CDR1 GEAIGNYY, CDR2 EKD. The CDR3 is made up of 18 amino acids. The junction had 13 bases not matched to a gene; V was cut back by 3 bases and J by 0 bases. CDR3 protein: CACDPTGTGGAYTDKLIF. The CDR3, as DNA: TGTGCCTGTGACCCTACCGGTACTGGGGGAGCGTACACCGATAAACTCATCTTT.

This clone is large in the sample. V is TRDV2 and J is TRDJ1, with 13 bases lining up with TRDD3. The junction had 9 bases not matched to a gene; V was cut back by 3 bases and J by 6 bases. CDR1 is GEAIGNYY, CDR2 EKD, per germline. There are 16 residues in the CDR3. CDR3 bases: TGTGCCTGTGACCCGTTACTGGGGGATACGCGACATAAACTCATCTTT. It codes for CACDPLLGDTRHKLIF.

This clone rates as medium-sized (0.01 to 0.1%). The genes are TRDV2 and TRDJ1, with D tentatively TRDD3 (5 bases). Between the trimmed V and J ends, which lost 0 bases and 0 bases, there was a span of 22 bases. There are 19 residues in the CDR3. CDR1 is GEAIGNYY, CDR2 EKD, per germline. This chain's CDR3 is CACDTLSVSGDMYTDKLIF. DNA for the CDR3: TGTGCCTGTGACACCCTAAGCGTATCCGGGGACATGTACACCGATAAACTCATCTTT.

This clone is large by share. V gene TRDV2 combines with J gene TRDJ1; 10 bases map to TRDD3. CDR3 length equals 19 residues. Trimming took 3 bases from V and 3 from J; bases not matched to a gene: 18. Per germline, CDR1 GEAIGNYY and CDR2 EKD. CDR3 DNA sequence: TGTGCCTGTGACCCGGTGAGGAGAGGTGGTGGGGGATACCCCGATAAACTCATCTTT. Protein sequence: CACDPVRRGGGGYPDKLIF.

As to this clone: This likely came from a read error, as a far larger clone is one base away. The chain carries TRDV2 and TRDJ1, with 11 bases fitting TRDD3. Per germline, CDR1 GEAIGNYY and CDR2 EKD. This CDR3 comprises 15 residues. J was trimmed by 4 bases and V by 3 bases; bases with no gene match: 6. Here the CDR3 reads CACDPWGIPGDKLIF. The DNA for the CDR3 is TGTGCCTGTGACCCCTGGGGGATACCCGGCGATAAACTCATCTTT.